This TCR beta chain originates from a study of T cells in Graves' hyperthyroidism and ophthalmopathy. Study outcomes and limitations: The model identified upcoming ophthalmopathy a median approximately six months ahead of onset.

The CDR3 runs to 13 residues. V was shortened by 3 bases and J by 4 bases, with 9 bases between the two germline ends. Germline CDR1 reads MNHEY; CDR2 reads SMNVEV (reference sequence). The TCR beta CDR3 regions underwent amplification using RNA transcripts as the source. In the first-round RT-PCR of the TCR CDR3, the HTBI primer set was used. TCRdb called the multiplex PCR reads again in MiXCR, with one record for every CDR3 protein. The data contain a few hundred thousand distinct CDR3 sequences, around 13% of them seen just once; the ten biggest clones take up 5% to 6%. The patients, who ranged from 18 to 65 in age, presented with newly diagnosed hyperthyroidism lasting under 2 months. The study left out patients who had uncontrolled infection, other autoimmune disease, pregnancy or lactation. Thyroid ultrasound and orbital computed tomography, with clinical symptoms and serum thyroxine and TRAb, informed diagnoses.

This clonotype occurred many times. Its antigen remains unknown. The chain has TRBV27 and TRBJ1-1, with D perhaps matching TRBD1 (5 bases). The sample was blood. The TCR comes from a woman between 18 and 29 years old with Graves' hyperthyroidism. The CDR3 DNA follows: TGTGCCAGCAGTTTGGCCAGGGCCACTGAAGCTTTCTTT. Encoded protein: CASSLARATEAFF.